Listed below are T cell receptor beta chains from one sample, sequenced in a study of identifying expanded T cells in peripheral blood. Repertoires were generated with immunoSEQ multiplex PCR, while TCRdb's copy carries only in-frame clones and drops some. The sample contains more than 85,000 clones, roughly 88% of which appear only once. The sequencing sample was made of blood. Receptors were obtained from a person between 18 and 75 years old in good health. The conserved cysteine and the conserved F or W are not part of the CDR3 here. Each record gives: V gene, J gene, CDR3 protein.

TRBV10-2	TRBJ2-7	ASMDQGDYEQY
TRBV7-8	TRBJ2-5	ASSPRLAGVWETQY
TRBV18	TRBJ1-1	ASSPQPGNRVDTEAF
TRBV6-1	TRBJ2-7	ASSGQGGQRGLYEQY
TRBV13	TRBJ1-2	ASSRQMGQGASGYGYT
TRBV5-1	TRBJ1-3	ASSRQGAGNTIY
TRBV6-5	TRBJ2-7	ASSYSILLVEQY
TRBV7-6	TRBJ1-4	ASSRRLAANEKLF
TRBV29-1	TRBJ2-1	SAVPTIEQF
TRBV28	TRBJ2-7	ASSGRSGGRFPYEQY
TRBV18	TRBJ1-1	ASSPTEAF
TRBV2	TRBJ1-2	ASTPVDNYGYT
TRBV30	TRBJ2-1	AWSSGGRLNEQF
TRBV28	TRBJ2-3	ASRPGPGSTDTQY
TRBV6-1	TRBJ2-7	ASSEMRQSSYEQY
TRBV7-2	TRBJ2-7	ASSLGYRGFYEQY
TRBV5-5	TRBJ2-7	ASSFSGTSRSEQY
TRBV5-1	TRBJ1-1	ASSLVGARTEAF
TRBV28	TRBJ2-2	ASAPGGNTGELF
TRBV6-1	TRBJ1-2	ASSDQGPGDYGYT
TRBV11-1	TRBJ2-5	ASSLGLGGGETQY
TRBV4-2	TRBJ1-6	ASSHSGGGNSPLH
TRBV7-9	TRBJ1-5	ASSSTGEQPQH
TRBV23-1	TRBJ2-7	ATTSDSYEQY
TRBV5-8	TRBJ1-3	ASSFETGMRNTIY
TRBV5-1	TRBJ2-3	ASSLGLAGDTQY
TRBV19	TRBJ2-5	ASSIVSEETQY
TRBV2	TRBJ1-1	ATTPLPQVSPEAF
TRBV18	TRBJ2-7	ASSRSGPPGHEQY
TRBV7-9	TRBJ2-7	ASSSSIAGDAEQY
TRBV19	TRBJ1-1	ASSFHRDIPEAF
TRBV5-5	TRBJ1-5	ASSLGTGASNQPQH
TRBV10-1	TRBJ2-5	ASRQGWGETQY
TRBV4-3	TRBJ2-2	ASSQDLRGAPGELF
TRBV27	TRBJ2-1	ASTSLSSGYNEQF
TRBV11-2	TRBJ2-1	ASSFRGPGLAVNEQF
TRBV11-2	TRBJ2-7	ASSPVTGISYEQY
TRBV7-3	TRBJ2-7	ASSVSGRSDEQY
TRBV19	TRBJ1-4	ASSTQAGVDEKLF
TRBV28	TRBJ2-5	ASRPGQGISEQY
TRBV18	TRBJ2-5	ASSPPGQGGQETQY
TRBV10-3	TRBJ1-5	AIGPDRVGSNQPQH
TRBV15	TRBJ2-3	ATSRPDSASDTQY
TRBV2	TRBJ1-2	ASSADQRNYGYT
TRBV7-8	TRBJ1-6	ASSPDVVSLASPLH
TRBV18	TRBJ1-1	ASSPFGTANTEAF
TRBV6-1	TRBJ2-7	ASRTDRGDSYEQY
TRBV18	TRBJ2-6	ASSPPFGGSGANVLT
TRBV5-6	TRBJ2-1	ASSPAAGEPNEQF